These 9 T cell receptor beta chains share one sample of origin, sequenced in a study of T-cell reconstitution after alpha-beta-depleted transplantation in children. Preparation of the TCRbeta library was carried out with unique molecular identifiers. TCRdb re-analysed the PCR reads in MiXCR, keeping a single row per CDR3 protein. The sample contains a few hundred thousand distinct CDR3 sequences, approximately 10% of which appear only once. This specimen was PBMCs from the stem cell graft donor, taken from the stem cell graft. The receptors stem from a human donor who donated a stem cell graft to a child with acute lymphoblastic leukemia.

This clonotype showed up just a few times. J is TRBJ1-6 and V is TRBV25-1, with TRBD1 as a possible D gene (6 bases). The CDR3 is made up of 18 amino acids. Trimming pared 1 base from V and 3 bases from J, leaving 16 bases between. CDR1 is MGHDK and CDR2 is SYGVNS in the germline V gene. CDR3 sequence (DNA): TGTGCCAGCAGTGAATCGACCGGGACAAGCTACTATAATTCACCCCTCCACTTT. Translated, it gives CASSESTGTSYYNSPLHF.

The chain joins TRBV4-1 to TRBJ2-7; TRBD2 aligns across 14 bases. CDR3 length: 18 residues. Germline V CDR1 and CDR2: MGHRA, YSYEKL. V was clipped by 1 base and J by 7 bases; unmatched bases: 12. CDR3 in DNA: TGCGCCAGCAGCCAAGTGGGGACTAGCGGGAGAGGATCGGAAGAGCAGTACTTC. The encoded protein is CASSQVGTSGRGSEEQYF.

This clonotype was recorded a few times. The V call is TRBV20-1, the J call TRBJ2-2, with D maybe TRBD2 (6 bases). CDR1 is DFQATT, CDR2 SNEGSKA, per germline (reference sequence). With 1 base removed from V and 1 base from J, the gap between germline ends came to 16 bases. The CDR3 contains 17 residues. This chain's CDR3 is CSARGLLAGWNTGELFF. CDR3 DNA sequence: TGCAGTGCTAGAGGTCTTCTTGCGGGGTGGAACACCGGGGAGCTGTTTTTT.

The CDR3 sequence: CASSQLRETSRREQFF. CDR3 bases: TGTGCCAGCAGCCAACTTAGGGAGACCTCCAGGCGGGAGCAGTTCTTC. This rearrangement joins TRBV7-9 to TRBJ2-1, with TRBD2 as a possible D gene (5 bases). Germline V CDR1 and CDR2: SEHNR, FQNEAQ (reference sequence). V lost 5 bases, J lost 10 bases, and 24 bases lay in between. This CDR3 is built from 16 residues.

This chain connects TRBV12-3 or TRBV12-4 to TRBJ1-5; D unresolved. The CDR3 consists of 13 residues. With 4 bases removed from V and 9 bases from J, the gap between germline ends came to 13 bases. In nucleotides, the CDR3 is TGTGCCAGCAGTTCTCAGACCTCCACGCCCCAGCATTTT. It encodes CASSSQTSTPQHF.

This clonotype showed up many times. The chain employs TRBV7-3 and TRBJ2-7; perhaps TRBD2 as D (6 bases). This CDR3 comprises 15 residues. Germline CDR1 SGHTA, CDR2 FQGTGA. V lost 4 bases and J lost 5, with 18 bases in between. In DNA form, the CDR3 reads TGTGCCAGCAGCTCCTTACCGGGGGAGTGGAACGAGCAGTACTTC. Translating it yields CASSSLPGEWNEQYF.

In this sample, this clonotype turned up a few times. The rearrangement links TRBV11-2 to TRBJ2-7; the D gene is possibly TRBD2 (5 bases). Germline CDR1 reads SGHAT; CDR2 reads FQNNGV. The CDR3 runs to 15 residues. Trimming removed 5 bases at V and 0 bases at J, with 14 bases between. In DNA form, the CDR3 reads TGTGCCAGCAGCCTCAAAAGGGAGAGCTCCTACGAGCAGTACTTC. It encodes CASSLKRESSYEQYF.

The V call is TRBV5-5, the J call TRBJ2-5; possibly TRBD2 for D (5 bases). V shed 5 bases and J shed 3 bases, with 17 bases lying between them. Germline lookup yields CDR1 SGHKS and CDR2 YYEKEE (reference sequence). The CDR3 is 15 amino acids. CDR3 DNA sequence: TGTGCCAGCAGATTATGGGAGCAGTCTGAAGAGACCCAGTACTTC. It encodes CASRLWEQSEETQYF.

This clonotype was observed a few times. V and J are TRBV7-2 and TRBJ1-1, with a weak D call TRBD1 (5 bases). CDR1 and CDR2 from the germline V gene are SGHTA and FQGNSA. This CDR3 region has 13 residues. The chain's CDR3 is CVIGGVGYTEAFF. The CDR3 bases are TGTGTCATAGGAGGGGTAGGGTACACTGAAGCTTTCTTT.